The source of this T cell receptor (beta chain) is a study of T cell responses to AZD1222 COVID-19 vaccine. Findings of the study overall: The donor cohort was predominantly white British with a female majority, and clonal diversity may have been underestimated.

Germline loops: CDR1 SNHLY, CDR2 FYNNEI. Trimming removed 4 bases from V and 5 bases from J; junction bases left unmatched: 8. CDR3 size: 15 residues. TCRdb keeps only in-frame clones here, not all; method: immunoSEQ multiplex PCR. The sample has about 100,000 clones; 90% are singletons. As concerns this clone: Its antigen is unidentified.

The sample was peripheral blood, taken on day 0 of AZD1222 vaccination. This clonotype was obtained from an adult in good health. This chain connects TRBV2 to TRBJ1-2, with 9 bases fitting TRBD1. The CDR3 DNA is TGTGCCAGCAGTGGAGACAGGGGGGAGGAGTATGGCTACACCTTC. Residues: CASSGDRGEEYGYTF.